In its sample, the clone carrying this TCR beta chain was seen a few times. TCRdb independently ran MiXCR on the 5' RACE reads; one entry per CDR3 protein. The sample lists 540,000 or so distinct CDR3 sequences; about a fifth were seen once. The data belong to a study of identical twins. The CDR3 contains 16 residues. The V and J ends lost 1 base and 2 bases, in that order; junction bases with no gene match: 8. Germline CDR1 is SGHRS and CDR2 is YFSETQ. These same records also appear under a second study, on yellow fever vaccine responses in identical twins.

The source of this sequence is a woman aged 18-30 years in good health. The genes are TRBV5-1 and TRBJ1-1; 7 positions agree with TRBD1. The sequenced sample was CD4+ T cells sorted from blood. CDR3 region: CASSLYFQGGNTEAFF. CDR3 bases: TGCGCCAGCAGCTTGTATTTTCAGGGGGGAAACACTGAAGCTTTCTTT.